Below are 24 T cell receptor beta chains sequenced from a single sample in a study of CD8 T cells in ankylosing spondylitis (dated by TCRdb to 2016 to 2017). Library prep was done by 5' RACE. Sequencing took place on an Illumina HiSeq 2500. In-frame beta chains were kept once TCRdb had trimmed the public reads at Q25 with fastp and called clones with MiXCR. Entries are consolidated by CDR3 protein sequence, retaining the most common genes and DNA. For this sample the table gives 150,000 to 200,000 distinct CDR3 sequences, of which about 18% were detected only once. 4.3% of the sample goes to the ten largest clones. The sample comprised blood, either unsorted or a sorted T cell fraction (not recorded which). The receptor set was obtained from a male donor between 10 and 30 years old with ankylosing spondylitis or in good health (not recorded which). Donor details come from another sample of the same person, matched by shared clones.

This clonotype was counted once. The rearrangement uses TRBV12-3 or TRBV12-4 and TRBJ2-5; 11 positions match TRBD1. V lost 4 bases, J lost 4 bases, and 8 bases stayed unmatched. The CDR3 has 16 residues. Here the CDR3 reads CASSYSGTGGRETQYF. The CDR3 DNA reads TGTGCCAGCAGTTACTCCGGGACAGGGGGGCGAGAGACCCAGTACTTC.

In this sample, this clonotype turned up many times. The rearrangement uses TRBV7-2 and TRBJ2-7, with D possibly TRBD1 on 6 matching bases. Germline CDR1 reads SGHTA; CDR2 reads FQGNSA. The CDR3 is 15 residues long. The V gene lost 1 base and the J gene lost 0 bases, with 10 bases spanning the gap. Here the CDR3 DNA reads TGTGCCAGCAGCTTAGGGACAGCGAGCTCCTACGAGCAGTACTTC. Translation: CASSLGTASSYEQYF.

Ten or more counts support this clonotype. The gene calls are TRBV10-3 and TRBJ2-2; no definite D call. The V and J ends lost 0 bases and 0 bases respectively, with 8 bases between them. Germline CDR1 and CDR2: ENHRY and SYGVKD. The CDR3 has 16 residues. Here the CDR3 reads CAISESGRPNTGELFF. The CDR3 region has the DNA TGTGCCATCAGTGAGTCTGGGCGGCCGAACACCGGGGAGCTGTTTTTT.

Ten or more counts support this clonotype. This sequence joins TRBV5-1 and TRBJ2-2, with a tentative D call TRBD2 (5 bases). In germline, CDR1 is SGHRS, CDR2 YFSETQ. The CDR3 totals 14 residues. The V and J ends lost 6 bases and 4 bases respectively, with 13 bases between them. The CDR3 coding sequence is TGCGCCAGCAAACGAGGGCTGGGCACCGGGGAGCTGTTTTTT. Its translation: CASKRGLGTGELFF.

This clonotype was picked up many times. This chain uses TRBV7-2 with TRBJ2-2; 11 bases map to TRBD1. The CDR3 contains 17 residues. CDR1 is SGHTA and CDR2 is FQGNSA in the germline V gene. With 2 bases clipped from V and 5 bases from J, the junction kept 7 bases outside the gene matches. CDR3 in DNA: TGTGCCAGCAGCTTACCCGGACAGGGGGCATGGACCGGGGAGCTGTTTTTT. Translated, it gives CASSLPGQGAWTGELFF.

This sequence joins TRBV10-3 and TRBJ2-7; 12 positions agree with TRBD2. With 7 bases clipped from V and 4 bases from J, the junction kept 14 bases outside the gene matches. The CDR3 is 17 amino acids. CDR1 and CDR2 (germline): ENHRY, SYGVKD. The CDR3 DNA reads TGTGCCATCACCAAACCGAAAGGACTAGCGGGGCTATACGAGCAGTACTTC. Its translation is CAITKPKGLAGLYEQYF.

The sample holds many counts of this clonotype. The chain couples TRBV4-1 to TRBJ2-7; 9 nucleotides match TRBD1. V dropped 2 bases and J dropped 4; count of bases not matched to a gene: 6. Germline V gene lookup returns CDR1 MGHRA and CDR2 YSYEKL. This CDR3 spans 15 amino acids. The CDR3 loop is CASSQSTGGSYEQYV. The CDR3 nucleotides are TGCGCCAGCAGCCAATCGACAGGGGGATCATACGAGCAGTACGTC.

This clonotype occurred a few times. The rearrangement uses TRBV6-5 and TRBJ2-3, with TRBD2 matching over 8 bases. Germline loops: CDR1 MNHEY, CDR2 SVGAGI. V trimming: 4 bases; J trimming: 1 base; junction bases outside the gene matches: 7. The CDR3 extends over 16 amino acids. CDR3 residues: CASSSFYSGGTDTQYF. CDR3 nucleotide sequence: TGTGCCAGCAGTTCTTTTTATAGCGGGGGCACAGATACGCAGTATTTT.

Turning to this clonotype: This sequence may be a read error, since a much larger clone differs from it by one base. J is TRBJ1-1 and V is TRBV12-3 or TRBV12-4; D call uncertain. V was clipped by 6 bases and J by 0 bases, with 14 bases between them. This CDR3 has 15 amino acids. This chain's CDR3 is CASSTFTAMNTEAFF. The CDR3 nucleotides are TGTGCCAGCAGCACCTTCACAGCGATGAACACTGAAGCTTTCTTT.

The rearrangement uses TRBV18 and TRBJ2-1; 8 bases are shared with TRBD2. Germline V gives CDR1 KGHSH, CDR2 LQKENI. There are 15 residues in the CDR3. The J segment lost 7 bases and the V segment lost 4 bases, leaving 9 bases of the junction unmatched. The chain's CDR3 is CASSQDSGGPNEQFF. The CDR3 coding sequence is TGTGCCAGCTCACAGGATTCGGGAGGGCCGAATGAGCAGTTCTTC.

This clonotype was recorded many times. CDR3 nucleotide sequence: TGTGCCAGCAGCTTCACGACAGGGGAAGAGACCCAGTACTTC. It is translated as CASSFTTGEETQYF. The chain employs TRBV11-3 and TRBJ2-5; 8 bases agree with TRBD1. J gave up 3 bases and V 3 bases, and 3 bases lay outside the gene matches. Germline V gives CDR1 SGHNT, CDR2 YENEEA. The length of the CDR3 is 14 residues.

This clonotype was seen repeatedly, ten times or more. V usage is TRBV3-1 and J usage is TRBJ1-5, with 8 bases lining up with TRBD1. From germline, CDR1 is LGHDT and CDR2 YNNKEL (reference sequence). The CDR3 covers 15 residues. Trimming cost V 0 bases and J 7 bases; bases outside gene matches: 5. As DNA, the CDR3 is TGTGCCAGCAGCCAAGACTCAGGGGGCTGGCAGCCCCAGCATTTT. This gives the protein CASSQDSGGWQPQHF.

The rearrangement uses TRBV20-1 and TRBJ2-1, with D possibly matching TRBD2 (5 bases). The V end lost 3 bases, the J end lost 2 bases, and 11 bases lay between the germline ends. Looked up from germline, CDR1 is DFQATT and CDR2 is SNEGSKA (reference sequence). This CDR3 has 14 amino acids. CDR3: CSASTSGTYNEQFF. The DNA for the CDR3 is TGCAGTGCTAGTACATCGGGGACCTACAATGAGCAGTTCTTC.

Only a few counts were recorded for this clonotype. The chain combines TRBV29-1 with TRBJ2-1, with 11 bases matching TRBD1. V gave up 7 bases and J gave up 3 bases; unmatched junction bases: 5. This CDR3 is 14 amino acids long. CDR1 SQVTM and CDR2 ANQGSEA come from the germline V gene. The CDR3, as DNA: TGCAGCGGCTCCGGGACAGGGGGCTACAATGAGCAGTTCTTC. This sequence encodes CSGSGTGGYNEQFF.

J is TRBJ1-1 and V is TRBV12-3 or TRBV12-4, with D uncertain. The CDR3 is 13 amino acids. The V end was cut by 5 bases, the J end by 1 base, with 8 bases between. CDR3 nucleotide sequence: TGTGCCAGCAGTACCTTCAAGAACACTGAAGCTTTCTTT. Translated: CASSTFKNTEAFF.

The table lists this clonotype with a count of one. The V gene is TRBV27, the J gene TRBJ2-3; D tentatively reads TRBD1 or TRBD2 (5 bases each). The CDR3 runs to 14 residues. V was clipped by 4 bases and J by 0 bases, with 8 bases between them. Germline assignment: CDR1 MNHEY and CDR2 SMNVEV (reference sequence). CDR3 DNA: TGTGCCAGCAGTTATCGGGACAGCACAGATACGCAGTATTTT. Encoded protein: CASSYRDSTDTQYF.

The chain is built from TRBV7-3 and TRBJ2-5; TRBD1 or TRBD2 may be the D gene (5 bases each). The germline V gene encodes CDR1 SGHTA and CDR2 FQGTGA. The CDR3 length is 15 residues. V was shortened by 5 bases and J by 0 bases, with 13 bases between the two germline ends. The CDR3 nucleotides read TGTGCCAGCAGCGAGGGGCAGCCGTACCAAGAGACCCAGTACTTC. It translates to CASSEGQPYQETQYF.

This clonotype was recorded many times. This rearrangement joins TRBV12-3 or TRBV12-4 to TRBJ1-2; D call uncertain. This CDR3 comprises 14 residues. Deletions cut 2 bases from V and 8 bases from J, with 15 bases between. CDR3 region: CASSLRVKSGGYTF. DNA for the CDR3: TGTGCCAGCAGTTTACGTGTTAAGTCCGGGGGCTACACCTTC.

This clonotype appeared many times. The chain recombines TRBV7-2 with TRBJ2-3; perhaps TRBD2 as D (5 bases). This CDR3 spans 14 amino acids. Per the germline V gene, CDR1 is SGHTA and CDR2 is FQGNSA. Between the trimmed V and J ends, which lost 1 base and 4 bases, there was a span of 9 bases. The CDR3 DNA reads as TGTGCCAGCAGCTTAGAAATACTAGCAGATACGCAGTATTTT. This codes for CASSLEILADTQYF.

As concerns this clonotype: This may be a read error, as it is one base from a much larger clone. The CDR3: CASSWLAGDLFF. CDR3 coding DNA: TGTGCCAGTAGCTGGCTGGCCGGGGACCTGTTTTTT. The rearrangement links TRBV19 to TRBJ2-2, with D possibly being TRBD1 or TRBD2 (5 bases each). Germline V CDR1 and CDR2: LNHDA, SQIVND (reference sequence). The CDR3 extends over 12 amino acids.

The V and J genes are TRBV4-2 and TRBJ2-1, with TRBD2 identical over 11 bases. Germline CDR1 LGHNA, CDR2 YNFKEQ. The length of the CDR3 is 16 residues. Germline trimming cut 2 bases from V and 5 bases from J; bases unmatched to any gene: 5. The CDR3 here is CASSQPTSGDHNEQFF. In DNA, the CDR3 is TGTGCCAGCAGCCAACCGACTAGCGGGGATCACAATGAGCAGTTCTTC.

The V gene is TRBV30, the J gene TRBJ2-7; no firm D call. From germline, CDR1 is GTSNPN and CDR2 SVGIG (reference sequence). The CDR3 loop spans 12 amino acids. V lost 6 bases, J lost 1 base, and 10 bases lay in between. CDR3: CACKAVSYEQYF. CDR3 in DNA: TGTGCCTGTAAGGCCGTTTCCTACGAGCAGTACTTC.

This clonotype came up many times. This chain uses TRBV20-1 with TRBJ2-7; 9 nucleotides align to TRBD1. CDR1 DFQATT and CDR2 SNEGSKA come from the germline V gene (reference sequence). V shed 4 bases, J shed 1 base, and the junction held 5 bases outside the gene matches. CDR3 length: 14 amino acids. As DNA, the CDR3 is TGCAGTGCTACACGGACAGGGGCTTCCTACGAGCAGTACTTC. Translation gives CSATRTGASYEQYF.

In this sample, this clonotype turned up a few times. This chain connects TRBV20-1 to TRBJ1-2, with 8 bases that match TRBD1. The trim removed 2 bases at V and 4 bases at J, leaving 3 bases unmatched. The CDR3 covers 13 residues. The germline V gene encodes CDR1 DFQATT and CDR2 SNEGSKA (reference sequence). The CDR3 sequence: CSARIDRGYGYTF. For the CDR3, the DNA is TGCAGTGCTAGAATTGACAGGGGCTATGGCTACACCTTC.